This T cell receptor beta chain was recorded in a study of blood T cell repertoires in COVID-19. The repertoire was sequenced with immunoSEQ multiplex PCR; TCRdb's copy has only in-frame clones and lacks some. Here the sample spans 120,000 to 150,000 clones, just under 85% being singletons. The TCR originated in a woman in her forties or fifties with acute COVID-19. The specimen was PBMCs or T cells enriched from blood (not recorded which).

The CDR3 here is CASSQTIAGGPHNEQFF. The CDR3 DNA sequence: TGCGCCAGCAGCCAAACAATAGCGGGAGGGCCCCACAATGAGCAGTTCTTC. The chain is built from TRBV5-1 and TRBJ2-1; 11 bases map to TRBD2. Per the germline V gene, CDR1 is SGHRS and CDR2 is YFSETQ. CDR3 length: 17 residues. The V gene end was trimmed by 4 bases and the J gene end by 5 bases; junction bases not matched to a gene: 11. Using reference TRBV5-1 and TRBJ2-1 for the parts outside the CDR3, the full variable domain is KAGVTQTPRYLIKTRGQQVTLSCSPISGHRSVSWYQQTPGQGLQFLFEYFSETQRNKGNFPGRFSGRQFSNSRSEMNVSTLELGDSALYLCASSQTIAGGPHNEQFFGPGTRLTVL.